A selection of T cell receptor beta chains follows, all from one sample in a study of tumour-infiltrating T cells in Burkitt lymphoma. The assay was immunoSEQ multiplex PCR, and TCRdb's table has in-frame clones only and misses some. The table shows around 46,000 clones, with less than 35% occurring only once. Source material: tumor tissue. The receptors come from a human donor with Burkitt lymphoma. Both conserved end residues are trimmed from each CDR3. Clone size is stated in some rows and not others, as once, few, many or a class when expanded.

CDR3	V	J	size
ASSLAGGERETQY	TRBV5-1	TRBJ2-5	few
ASSLGLAGQGEQY	TRBV5-1	TRBJ2-7	few
ASSPQGSNEQF	TRBV18	TRBJ2-1	once
ASRIQERHTEAF	TRBV2	TRBJ1-1	few
ASSLAVGDTDTQY	TRBV5-1	TRBJ2-3	few
ASSEFREDQPQH	TRBV6-1	TRBJ1-5	few
ASSTRTGANTEAF	TRBV6-1	TRBJ1-1	few
ASSLGTGDTEAF	TRBV7-9	TRBJ1-1	NA
ASDLGGSHNEQF	TRBV7-2	TRBJ2-1	few
SVERRGGYT	TRBV29-1	TRBJ1-2	NA
ATSRLQNTGELF	TRBV15	TRBJ2-2	NA
ASSPQGGYTEAF	TRBV4-1	TRBJ1-1	few
ASSLSRRDRVLPAF	TRBV5-6	TRBJ1-1	NA
ASSLTGVAYEQY	TRBV5-8	TRBJ2-7	few
AWSRNTIY	TRBV30	TRBJ1-3	many
ASSLMGANTEAF	TRBV5-5	TRBJ1-1	NA
ASSLTGIFVKNIQY	TRBV18	TRBJ2-4	NA
ASKGGPLNKETQY	TRBV4-2	TRBJ2-5	NA
ASSDDRDIQY	TRBV2	TRBJ2-4	few
ASSLGLGETQY	TRBV11-1	TRBJ2-5	few
ASSSYWGYT	TRBV28	TRBJ1-2	NA
ASSLGGGSQPQH	TRBV27	TRBJ1-5	few
ASSQEEVRADTQY	TRBV4-2	TRBJ2-3	NA
ASSRTGGENQPQH	TRBV18	TRBJ1-5	NA
ASSLLSTDTQY	TRBV7-9	TRBJ2-3	few
ASSSGHFNPTR	TRBV5-4	TRBJ1-2	NA
AGRTSAGTDTQY	TRBV5-5	TRBJ2-3	NA
ASSNFYEKLF	TRBV28	TRBJ1-4	NA
ASSLRVTTGGSGYT	TRBV5-6	TRBJ1-2	NA
ASSSRGQSSGNTIY	TRBV5-1	TRBJ1-3	few